The rows below give T cell receptor beta chains drawn from one sample of a study of CD8+ T cells in alopecia areata. Sequencing used immunoSEQ multiplex PCR; TCRdb keeps in-frame clones, though not all of them. The data show more than 90,000 clones, about 61% seen once. Here the sequenced sample was CD8+ T cells sorted from blood, taken at week 4, from a patient treated with tofacitinib. Receptor source: a human donor with alopecia areata. CDR3s leave out the opening cysteine and the closing phenylalanine or tryptophan. The size of a clone is reported for some rows only, either as once, few or many, or as a class for expanded clones.

size	V	J	CDR3
.	TRBV5-6	TRBJ2-7	ASSLWNFQSYEQY
once	TRBV25-1	TRBJ1-2	ATERGGYGYT
once	TRBV29-1	TRBJ1-2	SLMTELGYGYT
.	TRBV6-1	TRBJ1-4	ASSELSRTNEKLF
.	TRBV10-3	TRBJ2-3	AISDGRVSDTQY
.	TRBV5-6	TRBJ2-7	ASSVSWGGYEQY
.	TRBV29-1	TRBJ2-2	SVELAGPSNTGELF
few	TRBV5-1	TRBJ2-1	ASSLQGNEQF
.	TRBV4-1	TRBJ2-1	ASSQGLRGNEQF
.	TRBV27	TRBJ2-7	ASSSLLGDYEQY
.	TRBV29-1	TRBJ2-1	SVTSGVWDEQF
.	TRBV13	TRBJ2-7	ASSFFPSGIPLYEQY
.	TRBV27	TRBJ2-3	ASSLDGGGADTQY
.	TRBV27	TRBJ1-2	ASRQGTNYGYT
.	TRBV29-1	TRBJ2-5	SVEEGRGRTQETQY
once	TRBV30	TRBJ1-2	AWSVEGSFYGYT
.	TRBV28	TRBJ2-5	ASSTGGERETQY
few	TRBV5-6	TRBJ2-5	ASSWDRAQQY
.	TRBV11-2	TRBJ1-3	ASSSDGYSGNTIY
.	TRBV27	TRBJ2-5	ASSPNSGGGETQY
.	TRBV9	TRBJ2-3	ASSVGGADTQY
few	TRBV29-1	TRBJ1-1	SARQGGTEAF
once	TRBV2	TRBJ1-6	ASSVSGGDYNSPLH
.	TRBV7-9	TRBJ1-2	ASSSSLGQGLVYGYT
few	TRBV30	TRBJ2-1	AWSVDTGTNEQF
few	TRBV30	TRBJ2-7	AWSVLLGQDMEQY
.	TRBV29-1	TRBJ2-5	SVEPSRASGGHQETQY
.	TRBV11-2	TRBJ1-6	ASSLYNSPLH
.	TRBV30	TRBJ2-1	ASDNPLYNEQF
.	TRBV29-1	TRBJ2-7	SVADSWEQY
.	TRBV5-1	TRBJ2-7	ASSLQGRVHEQY
.	TRBV30	TRBJ2-1	AWSALSGGAYNEQF
few	TRBV30	TRBJ1-1	AWMGPLNTEAF
.	TRBV7-9	TRBJ2-1	ASSSTSGGPYNEQF
.	TRBV6-5	TRBJ2-1	ASREGSYNEQF
few	TRBV29-1	TRBJ2-1	SVELAGGPSRF
.	TRBV30	TRBJ1-5	AWIWDRTVSNQPQH
.	TRBV10-3	TRBJ2-7	AISEEGYEQY
few	TRBV11-2	TRBJ2-3	ASSLMLAADTQY
.	TRBV7-8	TRBJ2-3	ASSMSGGPDTQY